Listed below are T cell receptor beta chains from one sample, sequenced in a study of immune reconstitution after stem cell transplant in scleroderma. TCRdb reprocessed the RT-PCR reads via MiXCR and lists one record per CDR3 protein. The data show some 2,000 distinct CDR3 sequences, with roughly 14% seen just once and under 70% held by the top ten. Sample acquisition took place before or after autologous hematopoietic stem cell transplantation (not recorded which). The receptor set was obtained from a female donor with systemic sclerosis. Each CDR3 is given with its conserved first and last residue. D genes are given only for firm matches. Some rows have no size entry. The others give once, few or many, or a class for an expanded clone.

d_call,j_call,v_call,cdr3_length,clone_size,cdr3_aa,cdr3_nt
-,TRBJ2-7,TRBV20-1,11,few,CSALNSYEQYF,TGCAGTGCTTTAAACTCCTACGAGCAGTACTTC
-,TRBJ1-1,TRBV10-3,12,-,CAIRQGNTEAFF,TGTGCCATCAGACAGGGGAACACTGAAGCTTTCTTT
-,TRBJ2-2,TRBV13,16,few,CASSRRAAWGTGELFF,TGTGCCAGCAGCCGACGCGCGGCATGGGGCACCGGGGAGCTGTTTTTT
-,TRBJ1-3,TRBV7-8,17,few,CASSARGAGAAGNTIYF,TGTGCCAGCAGCGCCCGAGGGGCGGGGGCGGCGGGAAACACCATATATTTT
-,TRBJ2-7,TRBV2,13,medium-sized,CASTLDAGYEQYF,TGTGCCAGCACCCTCGATGCGGGGTATGAGCAGTACTTC
-,TRBJ1-2,TRBV18,14,-,CASSRGSLNEGYTF,TGTGCCAGCTCACGGGGCAGCCTGAATGAGGGCTACACCTTC
-,TRBJ2-3,TRBV20-1,12,medium-sized,CSARALTDTQYF,TGCAGTGCTAGAGCCCTCACAGATACGCAGTATTTT
TRBD2,TRBJ2-7,TRBV2,18,medium-sized,CASSVFPQTSGGQIEQYF,TGTGCCAGCAGTGTTTTCCCCCAGACTAGCGGGGGGCAGATCGAGCAGTACTTC
-,TRBJ2-6,TRBV6-2/TRBV6-3,16,-,CASRASDPSGANVLTF,TGTGCCTCCAGAGCTAGCGATCCGTCCGGGGCCAACGTCCTGACTTTC
-,TRBJ2-3,TRBV6-5,14,medium-sized,CASSLRGAADTQYF,TGTGCCAGCAGTTTACGGGGGGCCGCAGATACGCAGTATTTT
-,TRBJ2-7,TRBV5-1,15,medium-sized,CASTYAPTGNYEQYF,TGCGCCAGCACGTACGCCCCGACAGGCAACTACGAGCAGTACTTC
-,TRBJ2-2,TRBV10-2,14,few,CASSAGLATGELFF,TGCGCCAGCAGTGCGGGACTGGCCACCGGGGAGCTGTTTTTT
TRBD1,TRBJ1-2,TRBV6-6,15,many,CASSQTTGQNYGYTF,TGTGCCAGCAGTCAAACGACAGGGCAGAACTATGGCTACACCTTC
TRBD2,TRBJ2-7,TRBV4-2,14,medium-sized,CASSPTSGTYEQYF,TGTGCCAGCAGCCCGACTAGCGGAACCTACGAGCAGTACTTC
-,TRBJ1-4,TRBV7-2,14,medium-sized,CASSLTRDGEKLFF,TGTGCCAGCAGCTTGACGCGGGACGGTGAAAAACTGTTTTTT
TRBD1,TRBJ1-1,TRBV28,16,medium-sized,CASSPTGTGDNTEAFF,TGTGCCAGCAGTCCGACCGGGACAGGGGACAACACTGAAGCTTTCTTT
-,TRBJ1-1,TRBV20-1,14,medium-sized,CSANRDTTNTEAFF,TGCAGTGCTAACCGGGACACCACGAACACTGAAGCTTTCTTT
TRBD1,TRBJ2-5,TRBV18,13,medium-sized,CASSLGQEETQYF,TGTGCCAGCTCTCTTGGACAGGAAGAGACCCAGTACTTC
-,TRBJ2-2,TRBV6-6,15,medium-sized,CASNGVGANTGELFF,TGTGCCAGCAACGGAGTGGGGGCTAACACCGGGGAGCTGTTTTTT
-,TRBJ2-5,TRBV7-2,15,medium-sized,CASSLGREGVETQYF,TGTGCCAGCAGCTTAGGGAGGGAGGGGGTAGAGACCCAGTACTTC
-,TRBJ1-1,TRBV2,12,-,CASSPEGTEAFF,TGTGCCAGCAGTCCAGAAGGCACTGAAGCTTTCTTT
-,TRBJ2-7,TRBV5-1,14,medium-sized,CASSTYISGDEQYF,TGCGCCAGCAGCACCTATATTTCAGGGGACGAGCAGTACTTC
TRBD2,TRBJ2-2,TRBV20-1,16,medium-sized,CSARRGLAVGDGELFF,TGCAGTGCTAGGAGGGGACTAGCCGTCGGGGACGGGGAGCTGTTTTTT
-,TRBJ2-7,TRBV6-2/TRBV6-3,13,few,CASSWPSSYEQYF,TGTGCCAGCAGTTGGCCAAGCTCCTACGAGCAGTACTTC
TRBD2,TRBJ2-7,TRBV2,14,medium-sized,CASSSSGGYYEQYF,TGTGCCAGCAGTTCCAGCGGGGGGTACTACGAGCAGTACTTC
-,TRBJ1-3,TRBV9,12,medium-sized,CASSGAGNTIYF,TGTGCCAGCAGCGGCGCTGGAAACACCATATATTTT
TRBD1,TRBJ1-2,TRBV12-3/TRBV12-4,14,medium-sized,CASSEQGTNYGYTF,TGTGCCAGCAGTGAACAGGGGACTAACTATGGCTACACCTTC
TRBD1,TRBJ1-1,TRBV3-1,18,-,CAGSQVRGGQGMNTEAFF,TGTGCCGGCAGCCAAGTTCGAGGGGGACAGGGCATGAACACTGAAGCTTTCTTT
TRBD2,TRBJ2-3,TRBV6-2/TRBV6-3,16,medium-sized,CASRGWTSVSTDTQYF,TGTGCCAGCAGGGGATGGACTAGCGTTAGCACAGATACGCAGTATTTT
-,TRBJ1-1,TRBV2,14,few,CASSEVGRGTEAFF,TGCGCCAGCAGTGAAGTAGGACGTGGAACTGAAGCTTTCTTT
TRBD2,TRBJ2-3,TRBV12-3/TRBV12-4,14,medium-sized,CASSYGTRSDTQYF,TGTGCCAGCAGTTACGGGACTAGGAGTGATACGCAGTATTTT
TRBD1,TRBJ2-7,TRBV3-1,14,medium-sized,CASSPYRGSYEQYF,TGTGCCAGCAGCCCATACAGGGGCTCCTACGAGCAGTACTTC
TRBD1,TRBJ1-1,TRBV25-1,15,-,CASSSLQGMNTEAFF,TGTGCCAGCAGTTCCCTACAGGGGATGAACACTGAAGCTTTCTTT
-,TRBJ2-5,TRBV5-4,15,-,CASSLGWANQETQYF,TGTGCCAGCAGCTTAGGGTGGGCAAACCAAGAGACCCAGTACTTC
-,TRBJ2-7,TRBV20-1,10,medium-sized,CSASLGEQYF,TGCAGTGCTAGTTTGGGCGAGCAGTACTTC
-,TRBJ1-3,TRBV7-6,15,medium-sized,CASSPPGPVGNTIYF,TGTGCCAGCAGCCCACCAGGGCCAGTAGGAAACACCATATATTTT
TRBD1,TRBJ2-4,TRBV20-1,15,medium-sized,CSGEGQAEGKNIQYF,TGCAGTGGAGAAGGACAGGCAGAGGGCAAAAACATTCAGTACTTC
-,TRBJ2-3,TRBV5-1,16,medium-sized,CASSLQVHSFTDTQYF,TGCGCCAGCAGCTTGCAAGTTCACAGTTTCACAGATACGCAGTATTTT
-,TRBJ1-2,TRBV7-8,16,many,CASSLARDQPRNGYTF,TGTGCCAGCAGCTTAGCGCGGGACCAGCCTAGGAATGGCTACACCTTC
-,TRBJ2-3,TRBV27,15,medium-sized,CASSSGTARTDTQYF,TGTGCCAGCAGTTCAGGGACCGCACGCACAGATACGCAGTATTTT
TRBD1,TRBJ2-7,TRBV20-1,13,medium-sized,CSARDRGLSEQYF,TGCAGTGCGCGGGACAGGGGGCTGAGTGAGCAGTACTTC
-,TRBJ2-1,TRBV21-1,13,-,CARQGPGHNEQFF,TGTGCCAGACAGGGCCCGGGCCACAATGAGCAGTTCTTC
-,TRBJ2-7,TRBV5-1,13,medium-sized,CASSLGSSYEQYF,TGCGCCAGCAGCTTGGGCAGCTCCTACGAGCAGTACTTC
-,TRBJ2-5,TRBV7-2,17,-,CASSLGGGITSQETQYF,TGTGCCAGCAGCTTAGGTGGGGGCATAACCTCCCAAGAGACCCAGTACTTC
TRBD1,TRBJ2-7,TRBV6-5,15,medium-sized,CASSSLDRAPYEQYF,TGTGCCAGCAGTTCCCTGGACAGGGCTCCCTACGAGCAGTACTTC
TRBD2,TRBJ2-5,TRBV20-1,13,many,CSAPGTSGGTQYF,TGCAGTGCTCCAGGGACTAGCGGGGGGACCCAGTACTTC
-,TRBJ2-1,TRBV20-1,15,many,CSAREYFTTYNEQFF,TGCAGTGCTAGAGAGTACTTCACTACCTACAATGAGCAGTTCTTC
-,TRBJ2-3,TRBV20-1,13,medium-sized,CSASPLGTDTQYF,TGCAGTGCTAGCCCCTTAGGGACAGATACGCAGTATTTT
-,TRBJ1-1,TRBV5-1,14,medium-sized,CASSSRTANTEAFF,TGCGCCAGCAGCTCCCGGACGGCGAACACTGAAGCTTTCTTT
-,TRBJ2-3,TRBV20-1,14,many,CSAPRWGATDTQYF,TGCAGTGCTCCCCGGTGGGGGGCAACAGATACGCAGTATTTT
TRBD2,TRBJ2-3,TRBV20-1,16,many,CSARDPSSGGANTQYF,TGCAGTGCTAGAGATCCATCTAGCGGGGGGGCCAATACGCAGTATTTT
-,TRBJ1-5,TRBV28,11,-,CASSFVEPQHF,TGTGCCAGCAGTTTCGTAGAGCCCCAGCATTTT
TRBD1,TRBJ2-5,TRBV7-9,15,many,CASSLGWDRQETQYF,TGTGCCAGCAGCTTAGGGTGGGACAGACAAGAGACCCAGTACTTC
-,TRBJ2-5,TRBV19,14,many,CASSREGAQETQYF,TGTGCCAGTAGTCGGGAAGGGGCCCAAGAGACCCAGTACTTC
TRBD1,TRBJ1-6,TRBV7-6,13,-,CASSLDRGSPLHF,TGTGCCAGCAGCTTAGACAGGGGATCACCCCTCCACTTT
-,TRBJ2-5,TRBV10-3,14,-,CAISERQSQETQYF,TGTGCCATCAGTGAAAGACAGTCTCAAGAGACCCAGTACTTC
TRBD1,TRBJ1-2,TRBV18,14,medium-sized,CASSPGQGLYGYTF,TGTGCCAGCTCACCGGGACAGGGGCTCTATGGCTACACCTTC
TRBD1,TRBJ2-7,TRBV6-5,15,medium-sized,CASSGGQDWSYEQYF,TGTGCCAGCAGTGGGGGACAGGATTGGTCCTACGAGCAGTACTTC
-,TRBJ1-5,TRBV18,15,many,CASSARQANNQPQHF,TGTGCCAGCTCAGCTCGACAGGCCAACAATCAGCCCCAGCATTTT